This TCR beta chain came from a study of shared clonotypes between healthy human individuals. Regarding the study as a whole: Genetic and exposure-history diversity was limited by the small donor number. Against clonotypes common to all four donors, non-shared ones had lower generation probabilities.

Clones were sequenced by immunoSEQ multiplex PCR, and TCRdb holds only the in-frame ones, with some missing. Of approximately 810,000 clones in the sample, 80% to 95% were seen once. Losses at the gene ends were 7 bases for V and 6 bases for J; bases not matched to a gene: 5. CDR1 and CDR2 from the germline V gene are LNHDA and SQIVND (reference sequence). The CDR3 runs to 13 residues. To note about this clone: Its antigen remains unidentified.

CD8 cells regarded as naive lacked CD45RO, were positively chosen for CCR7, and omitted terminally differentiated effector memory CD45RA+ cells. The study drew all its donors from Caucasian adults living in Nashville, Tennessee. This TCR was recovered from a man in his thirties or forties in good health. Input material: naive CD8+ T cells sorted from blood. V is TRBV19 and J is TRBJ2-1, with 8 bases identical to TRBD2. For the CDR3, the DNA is TGTGCCAGTAAAAGCGGGGGTTTCAATGAGCAGTTCTTC. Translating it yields CASKSGGFNEQFF.